Shown below are 5 T cell receptor beta chains from a single sample sequenced in a study of cytomegalovirus exposure and HLA in healthy donors. A multiplex PCR was run with 60 Vbeta primers and 13 Jbeta primers. Here immunoSEQ multiplex PCR was the method, and the copy in TCRdb shows in-frame clones only, minus some. The repertoire has tens of thousands of clones, around three quarters of them found once; the top ten carry about 15%. Sample: PBMCs. All receptors derive from a woman between 50 and 59 years old in good health and CMV-seropositive.

The gene calls are TRBV28 and TRBJ2-7; D may be TRBD2 (6 bases). Germline V gives CDR1 MDHEN, CDR2 SYDVKM. The CDR3 is made up of 14 amino acids. The V end lost 6 bases, the J end lost 6 bases, and 18 bases lay between the germline ends. The DNA of the CDR3 is TGTGCCAGCAGCCGACTAGTCAGTTCGGGCGAGCAGTACTTC. Its protein product is CASSRLVSSGEQYF.

The chain joins TRBV19 to TRBJ1-1; D remains ambiguous. The V end was cut by 4 bases, the J end by 3 bases, with 9 bases between. The CDR3 length is 13 residues. Looked up from germline, CDR1 is LNHDA and CDR2 is SQIVND (reference sequence). The CDR3: CASSRLSDTEAFF. In DNA, the CDR3 is TGTGCCAGTAGTAGGTTGAGTGACACTGAAGCTTTCTTT.

There are a few counts of this clone. This chain links TRBV19 with TRBJ2-7, with D unclear. The CDR3 totals 13 residues. CDR1 is LNHDA and CDR2 is SQIVND in the germline V gene (reference sequence). Trimming took 5 bases from V and 2 from J, leaving 10 bases between them. This chain's CDR3 is CASSRTATYEQYF. For the CDR3, the DNA is TGTGCCAGTAGTCGTACAGCTACCTACGAGCAGTACTTC.

The rearrangement links TRBV19 to TRBJ2-1, with a weak D call TRBD2 (6 bases). This CDR3 contains 15 residues. Trimming took off 5 bases at V and 8 bases at J, with 19 bases between the two ends. Germline V gene sequence: CDR1 LNHDA, CDR2 SQIVND (reference sequence). The CDR3 sequence: CASSSGLRGSHEQFF. CDR3 sequence (DNA): TGTGCCAGTAGTTCGGGACTCCGGGGTTCCCATGAGCAGTTCTTC.

This clone was seen more than once but under ten times. The rearrangement uses TRBV11-2 and TRBJ2-1; 7 bases line up with TRBD1. The V and J ends lost 5 bases and 1 base, in that order; junction bases with no gene match: 8. Germline CDR1 SGHAT, CDR2 FQNNGV. The CDR3 length is 16 residues. CDR3 region: CASSPRTGGSYNEQFF. CDR3 nucleotide sequence: TGTGCCAGCAGCCCGCGGACAGGCGGTTCCTACAATGAGCAGTTCTTC.